These T cell receptor beta chains were read from a single sample in a study of cytomegalovirus exposure and HLA in healthy donors. TCRdb keeps only in-frame clones here, not all; method: immunoSEQ multiplex PCR. The table has about 150,000 clones, 60% to 75% seen once; the top ten hold 2.8%. Sample: PBMCs. The source is a man between 18 and 35 years old in good health and CMV-seronegative. Both conserved end residues are part of each CDR3. D genes are given only for firm matches. Size is stated for part of the rows, as once, few or many counts, or as a class when the clone is expanded.

j_gene,v_gene,abundance,d_gene,CDR3nt,CDR3aa
TRBJ2-7,TRBV5-4,-,TRBD1,TGTGCCAGCAGCGCTACCGGGACAGGGCACTACGAGCAGTACTTC,CASSATGTGHYEQYF
TRBJ2-7,TRBV5-6,-,TRBD2,TGTGCCAGCAGCTTGGCCGGTAGCGGGGACGAGCAGTACTTC,CASSLAGSGDEQYF
TRBJ1-1,TRBV25-1,-,-,TGTGCCAGCAGTGAATACAGGGGTGGGGTGATCACTGAAGCTTTCTTT,CASSEYRGGVITEAFF
TRBJ1-4,TRBV7-8,-,-,TGTGCCAGCAGCCGAGGGAGGGTTGGTAATGAAAAACTGTTTTTT,CASSRGRVGNEKLFF
TRBJ1-1,TRBV29-1,-,-,TGCAGCGCCTATTATGGGCCCTATAACACTGAAGCTTTCTTT,CSAYYGPYNTEAFF
TRBJ1-2,TRBV6-5,-,-,TGTGCCAGCAGACCCGGGACACAAGAACATGGCTACACCTTC,CASRPGTQEHGYTF
TRBJ1-1,TRBV5-6,-,-,TGTGCCAGCAGCCTGGGACAAATGAACACTGAAGCTTTCTTT,CASSLGQMNTEAFF
TRBJ1-3,TRBV5-1,-,-,TGCGCCAGCAGCTCCGGGAAGTCTGGAAACACCATATATTTT,CASSSGKSGNTIYF
TRBJ2-1,TRBV2,few,-,TGTGCCAGCAGTGAAGGGGGCGGTTCCTACAATGAGCAGTTCTTC,CASSEGGGSYNEQFF
TRBJ2-3,TRBV7-9,once,-,TGTGCCAGCAGCTCGACACTTAGCACAGATACGCAGTATTTT,CASSSTLSTDTQYF
TRBJ1-6,TRBV5-1,few,TRBD1,TGCGCCAGCAGCACACGACAGGGGGCGGATTCACCCCTCCACTTT,CASSTRQGADSPLHF
TRBJ2-1,TRBV9,few,TRBD2,TGTGCCAGCAGCGCATTGACTAGCGGGGGGTTCTCCTACAATGAGCAGTTCTTC,CASSALTSGGFSYNEQFF
TRBJ2-3,TRBV29-1,-,TRBD2,TGCAGCCCCCGGGGACTAGCGGGGGCCGCAGATACGCAGTATTTT,CSPRGLAGAADTQYF
TRBJ2-6,TRBV19,-,-,TGTGCCAGTAGTATCGGAGGTTCTGGGGCCAACGTCCTGACTTTC,CASSIGGSGANVLTF
TRBJ2-1,TRBV7-8,-,-,TGTGCCAGCAGCTTAAGGCCAACAGGGAATTCGAACAATGAGCAGTTCTTC,CASSLRPTGNSNNEQFF
TRBJ2-1,TRBV28,-,TRBD2,TGTGCCAGCAGTCGACTAGCGGGGGGATCCTACAATGAGCAGTTCTTC,CASSRLAGGSYNEQFF
TRBJ2-1,TRBV5-1,-,TRBD2,TGCGCCAGCAGCTTCCTTGGCGGGGGGCAAGGAAATGAGCAGTTCTTC,CASSFLGGGQGNEQFF
TRBJ1-2,TRBV10-3,-,TRBD1,TGTGCCATCACCGAGCAGGGGGCTGCTGGCTACACCTTC,CAITEQGAAGYTF
TRBJ2-3,TRBV5-4,once,TRBD1,TGTGCCAGCAGCTCCAGGACAGGACTTGGAGATACGCAGTATTTT,CASSSRTGLGDTQYF
TRBJ2-5,TRBV6-5,-,-,TGTGCCAGCAGCCGTCGACAGCTAGAGACCCAGTACTTC,CASSRRQLETQYF
TRBJ1-2,TRBV5-1,-,-,TGCGCCAGCAGCTTTGGTTCCGGGGGGGGCTATGGCTACACCTTC,CASSFGSGGGYGYTF
TRBJ2-3,TRBV6-6,-,TRBD2,TGTGCCAGCTTGCTAGCGGGGAGCACAGATACGCAGTATTTT,CASLLAGSTDTQYF
TRBJ2-7,TRBV19,-,-,TGTGCCAGTACCCGAAGGGGGGGGTACTCCTACGAGCAGTACTTC,CASTRRGGYSYEQYF
TRBJ2-4,TRBV11-2,few,TRBD2,TGTGCCAGCAGGAGTCGGGGGGGTTCTGAAAACATTCAGTACTTC,CASRSRGGSENIQYF
TRBJ2-7,TRBV28,-,-,TGTGCCAGCAGTTTGGGCAGAAGTTACGAGCAGTACTTC,CASSLGRSYEQYF
TRBJ1-5,TRBV10-2,-,-,TGCGCCAGCAGTCCGACTCCAGGGAGCAATCAGCCCCAGCATTTT,CASSPTPGSNQPQHF
TRBJ1-3,TRBV9,-,-,TGTGCCAGCAGCGTAGCGGGGGAAGGTGGAAACACCATATATTTT,CASSVAGEGGNTIYF
TRBJ1-5,TRBV28,few,-,TGTGCCGGCCGTACAGGTTATAGCAATCAGCCCCAGCATTTT,CAGRTGYSNQPQHF
TRBJ2-7,TRBV7-9,-,-,TGTGCCAGCAGCTCCCCCGGGATAGCTACCTACGAGCAGTACTTC,CASSSPGIATYEQYF
TRBJ1-1,TRBV5-4,few,-,TGTGCCAGCAGCTTGGGACAGACCTTCACTGAAGCTTTCTTT,CASSLGQTFTEAFF
TRBJ2-3,TRBV2,-,TRBD1,TGTGCCAGCAGCCCTTGGACAGGAGACACAGATACGCAGTATTTT,CASSPWTGDTDTQYF
TRBJ2-1,TRBV2,-,TRBD2,TGTGCCAGCAGCCCGGGACTAGCTGTAAGCGAGCAGTTCTTC,CASSPGLAVSEQFF
TRBJ1-1,TRBV19,-,TRBD1,TGTGCCAGTAGGGGGACAGGGGGGGAGCTGCGAACTGAAGCTTTCTTT,CASRGTGGELRTEAFF
TRBJ1-2,TRBV6-5,few,-,TGTGCCAGCAGCCCAAACTATGGCTACACCTTC,CASSPNYGYTF
TRBJ1-2,TRBV2,-,TRBD1,TGTGCCAGCAGTGAAAGTGGCAGGGGGAACTATGGCTACACCTTC,CASSESGRGNYGYTF
TRBJ2-1,TRBV4-2,few,-,TGTGCCAGCAGCGCAAGAGAGGGCTTCACCTACAATGAGCAGTTCTTC,CASSAREGFTYNEQFF
TRBJ1-2,TRBV7-8,-,-,TGTGCCAGCAGCTCTCCCTCATCCGGGGGAAACTATGGCTACACCTTC,CASSSPSSGGNYGYTF
TRBJ1-1,TRBV2,once,-,TGTGCCAGCATCGAAACTGAGTTAGACATGAACACTGAAGCTTTCTTT,CASIETELDMNTEAFF
TRBJ2-7,TRBV6-1,-,-,TGTGCCACAGAATCTACAGCCTCCTACGAGCAGTACTTC,CATESTASYEQYF
TRBJ2-1,TRBV5-1,few,-,TGCGCCAGCAATGGCGTAGCGGTATACAATGAGCAGTTCTTC,CASNGVAVYNEQFF